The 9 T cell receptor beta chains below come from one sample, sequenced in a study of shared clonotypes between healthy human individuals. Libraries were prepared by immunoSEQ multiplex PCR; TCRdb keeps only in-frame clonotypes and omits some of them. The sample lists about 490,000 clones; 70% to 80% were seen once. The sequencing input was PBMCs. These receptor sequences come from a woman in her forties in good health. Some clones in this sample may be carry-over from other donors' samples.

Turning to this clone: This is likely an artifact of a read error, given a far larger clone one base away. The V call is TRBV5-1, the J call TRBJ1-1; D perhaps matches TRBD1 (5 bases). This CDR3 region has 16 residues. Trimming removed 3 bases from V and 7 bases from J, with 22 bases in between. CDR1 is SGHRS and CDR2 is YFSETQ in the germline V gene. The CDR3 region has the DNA TGCGCCAGCAGCTCGTGGTCTATGACCGGCGGGGGTGAAGCTTTCTTT. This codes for CASSSWSMTGGGEAFF.

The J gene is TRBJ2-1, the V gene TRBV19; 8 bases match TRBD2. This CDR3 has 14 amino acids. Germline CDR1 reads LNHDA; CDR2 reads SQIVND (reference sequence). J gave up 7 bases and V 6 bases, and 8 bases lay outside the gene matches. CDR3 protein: CASSRGLVENEQFF. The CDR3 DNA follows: TGTGCCAGTAGCCGGGGACTAGTAGAGAATGAGCAGTTCTTC.

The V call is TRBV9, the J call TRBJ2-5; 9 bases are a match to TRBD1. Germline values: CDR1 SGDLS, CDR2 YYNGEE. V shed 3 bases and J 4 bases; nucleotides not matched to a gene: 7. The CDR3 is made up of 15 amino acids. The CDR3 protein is CASSAMGTGIETQYF. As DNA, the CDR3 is TGTGCCAGCAGCGCTATGGGGACAGGGATAGAGACCCAGTACTTC. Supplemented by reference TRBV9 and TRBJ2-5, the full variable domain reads DSGVTQTPKHLITATGQRVTLRCSPRSGDLSVYWYQQSLDQGLQFLIQYYNGEERAKGNILERFSAQQFPDLHSELNLSSLELGDSALYFCASSAMGTGIETQYFGPGTRLLVL.

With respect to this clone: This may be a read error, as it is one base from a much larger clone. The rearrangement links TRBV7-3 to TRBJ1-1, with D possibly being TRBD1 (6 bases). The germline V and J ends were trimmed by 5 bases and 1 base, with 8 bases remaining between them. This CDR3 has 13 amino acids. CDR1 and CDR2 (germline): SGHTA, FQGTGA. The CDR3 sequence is CASSQGQNTEAFF. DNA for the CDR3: TGTGCCAGCAGCCAGGGACAGAACACTGAAGCTTTCTTT.

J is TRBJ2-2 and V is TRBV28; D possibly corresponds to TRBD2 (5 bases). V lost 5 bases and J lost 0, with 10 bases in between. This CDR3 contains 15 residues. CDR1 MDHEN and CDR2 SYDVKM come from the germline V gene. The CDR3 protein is CASSPSGTNTGELFF. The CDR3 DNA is TGTGCCAGCAGTCCCAGCGGAACGAACACCGGGGAGCTGTTTTTT.

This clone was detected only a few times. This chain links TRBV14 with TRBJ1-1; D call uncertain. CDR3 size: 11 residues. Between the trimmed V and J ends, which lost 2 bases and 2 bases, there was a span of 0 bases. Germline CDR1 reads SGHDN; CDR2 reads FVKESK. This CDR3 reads CASSQNTEAFF. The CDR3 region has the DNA TGTGCCAGCAGCCAAAACACTGAAGCTTTCTTT.

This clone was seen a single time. Here the CDR3 reads CASSLRNDYGYTF. DNA of the CDR3: TGTGCCAGCAGCTTGCGGAACGACTATGGCTACACCTTC. The chain is built from TRBV5-4 and TRBJ1-2; D unclear. The V gene lost 1 base and the J gene lost 3 bases, with 7 bases spanning the gap. This CDR3 spans 13 amino acids. CDR1 SGHNT and CDR2 YYREEE come from the germline V gene (reference sequence).

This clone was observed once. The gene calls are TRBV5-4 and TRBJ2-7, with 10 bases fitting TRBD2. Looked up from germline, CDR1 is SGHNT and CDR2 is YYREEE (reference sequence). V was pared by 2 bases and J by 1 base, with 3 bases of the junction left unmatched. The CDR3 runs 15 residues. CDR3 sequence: CASSFTSGTSYEQYF. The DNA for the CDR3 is TGTGCCAGCAGCTTTACTAGCGGGACGTCCTACGAGCAGTACTTC.

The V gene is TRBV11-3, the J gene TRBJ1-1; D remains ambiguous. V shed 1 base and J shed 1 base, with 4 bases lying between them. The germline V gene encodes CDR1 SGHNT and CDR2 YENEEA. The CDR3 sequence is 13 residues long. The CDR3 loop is CASSLGSNTEAFF. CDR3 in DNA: TGTGCCAGCAGCTTAGGATCGAACACTGAAGCTTTCTTT.